The sequence of this T cell receptor (beta chain) was determined in a study of T cells expressing NK-cell markers. Study as a whole: The sequencing cohort of eight donors included seven HCMV-seropositive individuals and one seronegative individual.

Regarding the study as a whole: About 6 donors had dominant NKG2C+ clonotypes that comprised about 1.0-8% of their CD8+ T cells. Whether the expanded NKG2C+ T cell clones recognized HCMV remained unclear.

Points on this clonotype: Its target is not known.

The germline gives CDR1 SGHTA, CDR2 FQGNSA. The CDR3 spans 16 residues. From the 5' RACE reads, TCRdb lists one entry per CDR3 protein and no DNA. The sample data list about 260,000 distinct CDR3 sequences. The rearrangement links TRBV7-2 to TRBJ2-5; TCRdb lists TRBD1, though no DNA is available to test this call. What was sequenced was blood T cells: a sorted CD56 or NKG2C T cell subset, CD4+ or CD8+ T cells, or bulk PBMC T cells (not recorded which). The receptor's source is a woman aged 18 to 75 in good health. The CDR3 here is CASSLRGSPPGETQYF.